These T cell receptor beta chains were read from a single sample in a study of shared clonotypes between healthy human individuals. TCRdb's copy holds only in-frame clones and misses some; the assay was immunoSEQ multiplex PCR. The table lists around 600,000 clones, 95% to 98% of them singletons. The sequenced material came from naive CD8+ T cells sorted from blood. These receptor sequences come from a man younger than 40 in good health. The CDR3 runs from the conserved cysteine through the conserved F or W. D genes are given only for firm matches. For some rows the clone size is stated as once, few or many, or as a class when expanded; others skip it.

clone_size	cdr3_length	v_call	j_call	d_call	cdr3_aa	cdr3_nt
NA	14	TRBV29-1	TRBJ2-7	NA	CSVHTGTRYYEQYF	TGCAGCGTCCATACCGGGACAAGGTACTACGAGCAGTACTTC
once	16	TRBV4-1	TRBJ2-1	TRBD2	CASSQGGGSSYNEQFF	TGCGCCAGCAGCCAAGGCGGCGGGAGCTCCTACAATGAGCAGTTCTTC
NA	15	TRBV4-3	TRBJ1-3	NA	CASSQDRFTGNTIYF	TGCGCCAGCAGCCAAGATCGCTTCACTGGAAACACCATATATTTT
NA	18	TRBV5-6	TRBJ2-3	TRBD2	CASSSRLGLAGGGNTQYF	TGTGCCAGCAGCAGCAGACTGGGGCTAGCGGGAGGTGGCAATACGCAGTATTTT
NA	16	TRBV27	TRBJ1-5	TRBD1	CASSLSFRDRRQPQHF	TGTGCCAGCAGTTTATCCTTCCGGGACAGACGACAGCCCCAGCATTTT
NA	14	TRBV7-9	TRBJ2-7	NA	CASSNSGSPYEQYF	TGTGCCAGCAGCAACTCGGGGAGCCCTTACGAGCAGTACTTC
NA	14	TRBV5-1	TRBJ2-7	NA	CASSLVPEAYEQYF	TGCGCCAGCAGCTTGGTCCCCGAGGCCTACGAGCAGTACTTC
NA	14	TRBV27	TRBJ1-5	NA	CASSLSQGTKPQHF	TGTGCCAGCAGTTTATCCCAGGGAACCAAGCCCCAGCATTTT
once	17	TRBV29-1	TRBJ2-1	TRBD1	CSVEKRDRGFRDNEQFF	TGCAGCGTTGAAAAACGAGACAGGGGTTTCAGGGACAATGAGCAGTTCTTC
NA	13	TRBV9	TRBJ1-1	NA	CASSAGVNTEAFF	TGTGCCAGCAGCGCGGGAGTGAACACTGAAGCTTTCTTT
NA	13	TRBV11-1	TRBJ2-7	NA	CASSLRLDYEQYF	TGTGCCAGCAGCTTGAGACTAGACTACGAGCAGTACTTC
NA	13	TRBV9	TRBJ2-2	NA	CASSVGPTGELFF	TGTGCCAGCAGCGTGGGTCCCACCGGGGAGCTGTTTTTT
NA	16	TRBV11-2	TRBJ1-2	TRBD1	CASSSATTGKNYGYTF	TGTGCCAGCAGCTCCGCGACGACAGGGAAGAACTATGGCTACACCTTC
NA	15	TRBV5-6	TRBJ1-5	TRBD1	CASSFGTGTIQPQHF	TGTGCCAGCAGCTTCGGGACAGGGACAATTCAGCCCCAGCATTTT
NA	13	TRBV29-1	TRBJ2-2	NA	CSVTRRNTGELFF	TGCAGCGTTACCAGGCGGAACACCGGGGAGCTGTTTTTT
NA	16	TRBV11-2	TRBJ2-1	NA	CASSLGPRQVGNEQFF	TGTGCCAGCAGCTTAGGCCCCCGACAGGTTGGGAATGAGCAGTTCTTC
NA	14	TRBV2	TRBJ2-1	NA	CASSESSRLDEQFF	TGTGCCAGCAGTGAATCGTCGCGTCTGGATGAGCAGTTCTTC
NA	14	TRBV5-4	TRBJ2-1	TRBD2	CASTNLAENNEQFF	TGTGCCAGCACCAACCTAGCGGAGAACAATGAGCAGTTCTTC
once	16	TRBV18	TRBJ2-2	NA	CASSPGPEYNTGELFF	TGTGCCAGCTCTCCGGGACCGGAATACAACACCGGGGAGCTGTTTTTT
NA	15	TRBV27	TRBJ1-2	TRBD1	CASSLGTGGEYGYTF	TGTGCCAGCAGTCTCGGGACAGGGGGGGAGTATGGCTACACCTTC
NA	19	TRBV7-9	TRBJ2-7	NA	CASSLSGGTSRDTSYEQYF	TGTGCCAGCAGCTTATCAGGTGGGACATCCCGGGACACCTCCTACGAGCAGTACTTC
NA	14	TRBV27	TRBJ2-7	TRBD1	CASSSYRGRYEQYF	TGTGCCAGCAGTTCTTACAGGGGGCGGTACGAGCAGTACTTC